This T cell receptor beta chain was recovered during a study of shared clonotypes between healthy human individuals. Study conclusions and caveats: Sampling was confined to blood; repertoires within tissues likely differ.

CD4+ cell separation produced CD45RA+ naive and CD45RA-negative memory subsets. Worth noting for this clone: As yet, its antigen is unknown.

Some clones are missing from TCRdb's copy, which holds only in-frame ones; the method was immunoSEQ multiplex PCR. The sample has some 2,500,000 clones, 93% seen once. Germline loops: CDR1 SGHTA, CDR2 FQGNSA. V lost 5 bases and J 0 bases, leaving 20 bases between the germline ends. The CDR3 is made up of 17 amino acids. The sequencing input was naive CD4+ T cells from PBMCs. Subset specified: CD45RA+ positively selected. The receptor was derived from a man between 18 and 29 years old in good health. Some clones in this sample may be carry-over from other donors' samples. The chain recombines TRBV7-2 with TRBJ2-7; D remains ambiguous. The chain's CDR3 is CASSPPPWTDSSYEQYF. The CDR3 DNA reads as TGTGCCAGCAGCCCGCCGCCGTGGACCGATAGCTCCTACGAGCAGTACTTC.